The text below deals with one T cell receptor beta chain. This receptor's antigen is unknown. There are no base qualities to consult, and no much larger clone falls within one base. The sample's treatment or condition label is to be understood as: roughly 11-day PBMC culture with coronavirus spike peptide pools or control peptides (ViraFEST assay). CD4+ T cells from unexposed donors were collected before the COVID-19 pandemic (2011-2018). The study used the ViraFEST assay, which expanded antigen-specific T cells with peptide pools and then identified expanded clonotypes by TCR sequencing. Each well held roughly 2 million PBMCs cultured in IMDM containing roughly 5% human AB serum and roughly 10 IU/ml IL-2, with roughly 9.2 ug/ml peptide pools added. Half of the culture medium was replaced with fresh IL-2-containing medium on days 3 and 7. Once the cells had been in culture for around 10 days, the EasySep CD4+ T cell isolation kit was used to isolate CD4+ T cells by negative selection. As cell numbers permitted, CD4+ T cells from unexposed donors were tested for reactivity to SARS-CoV-2 S and N and to four common cold coronavirus spike pools. Ficoll-Paque Plus gradient centrifugation was used to isolate PBMCs from whole blood, and the isolated PBMCs were then either used fresh or cryopreserved at -140C. In general, triplicate wells were set up for every culture condition. Leukapheresis product for the unexposed donors was purchased commercially.

The library was made by PCR. DNA from cultured CD4+ T cells was subjected to TCR sequencing with the Oncomine TCR Beta short-read assay at the Johns Hopkins FTIC core. The QIAamp micro DNA kit was used to extract genomic DNA from the cultured CD4+ T cells. Oncomine TCR Beta libraries from cultured CD4+ T cells were pooled with unique dual indexes and sequenced on an Illumina iSeq 100. As for the original processing: Non-productive sequences were removed, and CDR3s not starting with C, not ending with F or W, or shorter than 7 amino acids were discarded. The MANAFEST web application was used to identify antigen-specific clonotypes by comparing peptide-stimulated wells against reference wells and other culture wells. For a clone to be called positive, the clone needed an FDR below 0.05, an odds ratio above 5, and a productive frequency above 0.1% in at least two of three replicate wells. A clonotype was classed as cross-reactive if the clonotype showed significant expansion both in SARS-CoV-2 spike wells and in at least one common cold coronavirus spike condition. Using R version 3.6.1, CDR3 homology was evaluated through Levenshtein distances (stringdist) along with unrooted phylogenetic trees (ape). TCRdb's own reprocessing of the public reads used fastp at Q25 and MiXCR and kept productive beta chains. Every distinct CDR3 protein forms one entry, paired with its most common genes and DNA. TCRdb, not the original authors, processed these V and J calls. Across this sample there are 5,000 or so distinct CDR3 sequences, with approximately 61% seen only once. Roughly a third of the sample rests with the top ten.

The CDR3 measures 16 amino acids from cysteine to phenylalanine. Only the CDR3 DNA is retained, 48 bases long and in frame from the first base. These data are taken from a study of vaccination and CD4 T cells after COVID-19 (dated by TCRdb to between 2022 and 2023). For the wider study: The convalescent cohort included six males and four females, with two Hispanic individuals, seven Caucasians, two Asians and one multiracial person. Post-COVID blood samples from convalescent patients were collected a median of around 100 days after diagnosis, with a range of roughly 35 to 170 days. Memory CD4+ T cell crossreactivity between SARS-CoV-2 and common cold coronavirus spike proteins was assessed at the TCR clonotype level in an earlier paper using these donors. In around nine COVID-19 convalescent patients and a handful of infection-naive healthy vaccine recipients, the spike-specific CD4+ TCR repertoire before mRNA vaccination was compared with the repertoire after mRNA vaccination. As controls, cultures received a CEFX viral epitope pool (the positive control), an HIV-1 Nef peptide pool (the negative control), or no peptide at all. The cultures were stimulated with overlapping spike peptide pools from SARS-CoV-2 and from the common cold coronaviruses HCoV-NL63, HCoV-OC43 and HCoV-229E. Participants received two doses of either the Pfizer-BioNTech BNT162b2 vaccine (n=8) or the Moderna mRNA-1273 vaccine (n=2). Post-vaccine blood samples were taken a median of around 70 days after the second vaccine dose, with a range of roughly 14 to 250 days.

Study-wide findings and limitations: Although the median number of SARS-CoV-2-reactive clonotypes went up from roughly 20 after infection to 38 after vaccination, the increase was not significant. Of the vaccine-specific clones found in convalescent patients, nearly all (304 of 307) were mono-reactive for SARS-CoV-2 spike instead of being cross-reactive with common cold coronaviruses. The study included relatively few convalescent patients and did not analyze early timepoints after natural infection. Among the post-vaccine SARS-CoV-2-reactive clones in convalescent patients, a median around 85% showed up only after vaccination, which suggests vaccine-specific priming.

The source material was CD4+ T cells from blood, cultured in vitro. This TCR derives from a human donor in good health. The chain is encoded by TRBV21-1 joined to TRBJ1-5; the table names TRBD1, a call not compared with the DNA. TRBV21-1 is annotated as a pseudogene. The bases are TGTGCCAGCAGCACCCCCCGCGACAGGGGCGCCCAGCCCCAGCATTTT. The encoded protein is CASSTPRDRGAQPQHF.